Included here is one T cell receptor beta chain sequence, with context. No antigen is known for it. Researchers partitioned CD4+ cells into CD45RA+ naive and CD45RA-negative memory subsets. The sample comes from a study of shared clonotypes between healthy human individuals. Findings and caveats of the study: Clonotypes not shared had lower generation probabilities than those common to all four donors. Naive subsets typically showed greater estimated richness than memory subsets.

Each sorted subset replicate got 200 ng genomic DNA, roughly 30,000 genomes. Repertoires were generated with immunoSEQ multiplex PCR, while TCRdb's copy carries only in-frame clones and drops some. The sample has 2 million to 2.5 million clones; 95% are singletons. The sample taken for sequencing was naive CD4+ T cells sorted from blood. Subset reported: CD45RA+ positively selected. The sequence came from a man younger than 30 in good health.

The CDR3 is CASSLRGTGNLYEQFF. For the CDR3, the DNA is TGTGCCAGCAGCTTAAGGGGGACAGGGAATTTATATGAGCAGTTCTTC. This sequence joins TRBV7-2 and TRBJ2-1, with TRBD1 matching 9 bases. The V segment lost 2 bases and the J segment 8 bases; nucleotides outside the gene matches: 10. Germline values: CDR1 SGHTA, CDR2 FQGNSA. The CDR3 runs to 16 residues.